Following are 22 T cell receptor beta chains from one sample sequenced in a study of T cell repertoires in ileal Crohn's disease. TCRdb's copy holds only in-frame clones and misses some; the assay was immunoSEQ multiplex PCR. The data show 11,000 to 15,000 clones, around 84% seen once. Material for sequencing was ileal tissue. The receptors derive from an adult with Crohn's disease.

Written as DNA, the CDR3 is TGCGCCAGCACCTACTCCCGACAGGGGCTGAGTGAGCAGTTCTTC. Protein sequence: CASTYSRQGLSEQFF. The J gene is TRBJ2-1, the V gene TRBV5-1; TRBD1 matches 8 bases. Per germline, CDR1 SGHRS and CDR2 YFSETQ. The ends lost 6 bases at V and 9 bases at J; junction bases unmatched: 14. The CDR3 has 15 amino acids. Full variable domain (missing parts from reference TRBV5-1 and TRBJ2-1): KAGVTQTPRYLIKTRGQQVTLSCSPISGHRSVSWYQQTPGQGLQFLFEYFSETQRNKGNFPGRFSGRQFSNSRSEMNVSTLELGDSALYLCASTYSRQGLSEQFFGPGTRLTVL.

The chain combines TRBV6-1 with TRBJ2-5, with D unclear. The CDR3 loop spans 13 amino acids. Per germline, CDR1 MNHNS and CDR2 SASEGT. V lost 3 bases and J lost 4, with 9 bases in between. The CDR3 here is CASSEVAGETQYF. Here the CDR3 DNA reads TGTGCCAGCAGTGAGGTAGCCGGAGAGACCCAGTACTTC.

The chain couples TRBV30 to TRBJ2-7, with 12 nucleotides matching TRBD2. The germline CDR1 and CDR2 sequences are GTSNPN and SVGIG (reference sequence). The CDR3 has 16 amino acids. V shed 4 bases and J 6 bases; nucleotides not matched to a gene: 13. In DNA, the CDR3 is TGTGCCTGGAAACCTCTAGCGGGGGGGCTGCTTAGCGAGCAGTACTTC. Translated: CAWKPLAGGLLSEQYF.

The J gene is TRBJ1-2, the V gene TRBV14; no firm D call. The CDR3 is 11 amino acids. Germline CDR1 SGHDN, CDR2 FVKESK. V was cut by 1 base and J by 7 bases, with 4 bases left in between. The CDR3 region is CASSQGLGYTF. CDR3 coding DNA: TGTGCCAGCAGCCAAGGTCTTGGCTACACCTTC.

The chain has TRBV28 and TRBJ2-3, with D maybe TRBD1 (6 bases). V gave up 3 bases and J gave up 2 bases, with 15 bases separating them. Germline-derived CDR1 and CDR2 are MDHEN and SYDVKM. CDR3 size: 16 residues. The CDR3 DNA reads TGTGCCAGCAGTTTGGTGGGGCGGACAGTCACAGATACGCAGTATTTT. Protein: CASSLVGRTVTDTQYF.

This chain joins TRBV7-3 and TRBJ2-1, with 8 nucleotides matching TRBD2. The ends lost 2 bases at V and 5 bases at J; junction bases unmatched: 8. The CDR3 extends over 16 amino acids. In germline, CDR1 is SGHTA, CDR2 FQGTGA. The CDR3 sequence: CASSLLRRGEDNEQFF. CDR3 DNA: TGTGCCAGCAGCTTATTACGGCGGGGGGAAGACAATGAGCAGTTCTTC.

A single count supports this clone. The rearrangement joins TRBV5-1 to TRBJ2-3, with 7 nucleotides matching TRBD1. V shed 0 bases, J shed 2 bases, and the junction held 3 bases outside the gene matches. Germline V lookup: CDR1 SGHRS, CDR2 YFSETQ. The CDR3 has 15 residues. CDR3 residues: CASSLEQGLTDTQYF. Here the CDR3 DNA reads TGCGCCAGCAGCTTGGAACAGGGGCTCACAGATACGCAGTATTTT.

The chain links TRBV4-3 to TRBJ1-6, with D tentatively TRBD1 (5 bases). V was cut by 6 bases and J by 0 bases, with 12 bases left in between. Per germline, CDR1 LGHNA and CDR2 YSLEER. The CDR3 loop spans 16 amino acids. The CDR3 bases are TGCGCCAGCAGGGGGGACTCGAGCTCCTATAATTCACCCCTCCACTTT. Residues: CASRGDSSSYNSPLHF.

The J gene is TRBJ2-5, the V gene TRBV30, with TRBD2 as a possible D gene (5 bases). This CDR3 comprises 13 residues. CDR1 and CDR2 from the germline V gene are GTSNPN and SVGIG (reference sequence). V was cut by 5 bases and J by 3 bases, with 13 bases left in between. In nucleotides, the CDR3 is TGTGCCTGGGGCCGGGATACTAAAGAGACCCAGTACTTC. As protein: CAWGRDTKETQYF.

The chain combines TRBV23-1 with TRBJ2-2; D uncertain. TRBV23-1 is classed as an ORF, of uncertain function. The CDR3 extends over 15 amino acids. V was trimmed by 4 bases and J by 5 bases, leaving 14 bases between them. The CDR3 coding sequence is TGCGCCAGCAGTCTCGACGACTGCGTGACCGGGGAGCTGTTTTTT. Translation gives CASSLDDCVTGELFF.

This clone was found a few times. The chain couples TRBV4-3 to TRBJ1-4, with TRBD1 as a possible D gene (6 bases). V was cut by 2 bases and J by 5 bases, with 15 bases left in between. Germline CDR1 is LGHNA and CDR2 is YSLEER. CDR3 length: 16 amino acids. The CDR3 DNA sequence: TGCGCCAGCAGCCAACCGGGGGGCGGGCAAAATGAAAAACTGTTTTTT. Its protein is CASSQPGGGQNEKLFF.

The V and J genes are TRBV29-1 and TRBJ2-5, with 9 bases lining up with TRBD1. The CDR3 runs to 15 residues. Trimming cost V 4 bases and J 4 bases; bases outside gene matches: 10. Germline V gene data show CDR1 as SQVTM and CDR2 as ANQGSEA. In DNA, the CDR3 is TGCAGCGTTGGAGATCGACAGGGGGACCCAGAGACCCAGTACTTC. This translates into CSVGDRQGDPETQYF.

This chain uses TRBV5-1 with TRBJ2-5; D possibly corresponds to TRBD2 (6 bases). With 4 bases removed from V and 3 bases from J, the gap between germline ends came to 16 bases. The CDR3 is 15 amino acids. Germline V gene data show CDR1 as SGHRS and CDR2 as YFSETQ. In DNA, the CDR3 is TGCGCCAGCAGCAATGCGGGACTTGGGGAAGAGACCCAGTACTTC. Translated, it gives CASSNAGLGEETQYF.

This chain links TRBV5-4 with TRBJ2-5; a weak D match, TRBD2 (5 bases). Germline CDR1 is SGHNT and CDR2 is YYREEE (reference sequence). CDR3 length: 13 residues. The V gene lost 4 bases and the J gene lost 5 bases, with 12 bases spanning the gap. The CDR3 protein is CASSPPGGETQYF. For the CDR3, the DNA is TGTGCCAGCAGCCCACCAGGCGGGGAGACCCAGTACTTC.

The chain recombines TRBV30 with TRBJ2-1; 11 bases agree with TRBD2. The V gene's germline CDR1 is GTSNPN and CDR2 SVGIG (reference sequence). V lost 0 bases and J lost 6; bases outside the gene matches: 10. This CDR3 is 17 amino acids long. Here the CDR3 reads CAWSVGGALAGGNEQFF. The DNA of the CDR3 is TGTGCCTGGAGTGTAGGAGGAGCGCTAGCGGGAGGCAATGAGCAGTTCTTC.

The chain couples TRBV9 to TRBJ1-5; TRBD1 is a possible D gene (6 bases). Trimming shortened V by 5 bases and J by 4 bases, and 13 bases separated the two germline ends. The CDR3 covers 14 residues. CDR1 is SGDLS and CDR2 is YYNGEE in the germline V gene. In nucleotides, the CDR3 is TGTGCCAGCAGTGCTAATAGGGGGAATCAGCCCCAGCATTTT. Translating it yields CASSANRGNQPQHF. The whole variable domain, remainder taken from reference TRBV9 and TRBJ1-5, is DSGVTQTPKHLITATGQRVTLRCSPRSGDLSVYWYQQSLDQGLQFLIQYYNGEERAKGNILERFSAQQFPDLHSELNLSSLELGDSALYFCASSANRGNQPQHFGDGTRLSIL.

This CDR3 is CASSFGETGELFF. CDR3 nucleotide sequence: TGTGCCAGCAGCTTCGGGGAAACCGGGGAGCTGTTTTTT. V and J are TRBV7-8 and TRBJ2-2, with D tentatively TRBD2 (5 bases). The germline V gene encodes CDR1 SGHVS and CDR2 FQNEAQ. The CDR3 contains 13 residues. The V and J ends lost 3 bases and 5 bases respectively, with 7 bases between them.

The chain joins TRBV19 to TRBJ2-7; TRBD2 aligns across 8 bases. This CDR3 comprises 15 residues. Germline V gene sequence: CDR1 LNHDA, CDR2 SQIVND (reference sequence). V lost 3 bases and J lost 2; bases outside the gene matches: 6. CDR3 in DNA: TGTGCCAGTAGTATTGGTGGACTAGCAGCCTACGAGCAGTACTTC. Translated: CASSIGGLAAYEQYF. Full variable domain (rest looked up from reference TRBV19 and TRBJ2-7): DGGITQSPKYLFRKEGQNVTLSCEQNLNHDAMYWYRQDPGQGLRLIYYSQIVNDFQKGDIAEGYSVSREKKESFPLTVTSAQKNPTAFYLCASSIGGLAAYEQYFGPGTRLTVT.

There are a few counts of this clone. The chain carries TRBV27 and TRBJ1-1; maybe TRBD1 (5 bases). The V end lost 7 bases, the J end lost 6 bases, and 18 bases lay between the germline ends. The CDR3 consists of 14 residues. Germline CDR1 reads MNHEY; CDR2 reads SMNVEV (reference sequence). The CDR3 DNA follows: TGTGCCAGCACTCGCATACCGGGGGAGGCTGAAGCTTTCTTT. Protein product: CASTRIPGEAEAFF.

The chain carries TRBV5-6 and TRBJ2-7; the match to TRBD2 covers 8 bases. The CDR3 totals 15 residues. The germline V gene encodes CDR1 SGHDT and CDR2 YYEEEE. The V segment lost 0 bases and the J segment 4 bases; nucleotides outside the gene matches: 6. Written as DNA, the CDR3 is TGTGCCAGCAGCTTGGGCCCTAGCGGGTTGTACGAGCAGTACTTC. Its translation is CASSLGPSGLYEQYF.

The chain is built from TRBV18 and TRBJ2-5; tentative D call: TRBD2 (6 bases). This CDR3 contains 14 residues. Trimming took off 0 bases at V and 7 bases at J, with 12 bases between the two ends. Germline CDR1 reads KGHSH; CDR2 reads LQKENI. The CDR3 loop is CASSPPGGSRTQYF. DNA for the CDR3: TGTGCCAGCTCACCACCGGGAGGATCGAGGACCCAGTACTTC.

The chain employs TRBV29-1 and TRBJ1-1; TRBD1 matches at 7 bases. CDR1 SQVTM and CDR2 ANQGSEA come from the germline V gene. The trim removed 8 bases at V and 1 base at J, leaving 7 bases unmatched. This CDR3 spans 13 amino acids. As DNA, the CDR3 is TGCAGCATCCGACAGGGCTCGAACACTGAAGCTTTCTTT. This translates into CSIRQGSNTEAFF. The full variable domain, its missing parts supplied by reference TRBV29-1 and TRBJ1-1, is SAVISQKPSRDICQRGTSLTIQCQVDSQVTMMFWYRQQPGQSLTLIATANQGSEATYESGFVIDKFPISRPNLTFSTLTVSNMSPEDSSIYLCSIRQGSNTEAFFGQGTRLTVV.